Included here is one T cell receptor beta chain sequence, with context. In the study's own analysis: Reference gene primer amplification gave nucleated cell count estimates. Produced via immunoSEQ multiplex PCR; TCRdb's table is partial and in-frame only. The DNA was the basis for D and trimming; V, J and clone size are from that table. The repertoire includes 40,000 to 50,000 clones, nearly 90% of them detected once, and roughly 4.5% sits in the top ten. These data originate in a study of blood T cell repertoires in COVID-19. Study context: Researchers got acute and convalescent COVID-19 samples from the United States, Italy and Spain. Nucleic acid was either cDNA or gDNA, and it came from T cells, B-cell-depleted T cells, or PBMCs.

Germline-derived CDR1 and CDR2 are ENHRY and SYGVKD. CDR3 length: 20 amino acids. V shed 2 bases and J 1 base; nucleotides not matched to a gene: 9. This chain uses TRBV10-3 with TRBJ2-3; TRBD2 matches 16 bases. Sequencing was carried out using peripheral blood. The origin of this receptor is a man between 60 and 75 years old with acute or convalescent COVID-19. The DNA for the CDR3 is TGTGCCATCAGTGAGCCCCTGGGACTAGCGGGGGGGCGGGGCACAGATACGCAGTATTTT. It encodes CAISEPLGLAGGRGTDTQYF.